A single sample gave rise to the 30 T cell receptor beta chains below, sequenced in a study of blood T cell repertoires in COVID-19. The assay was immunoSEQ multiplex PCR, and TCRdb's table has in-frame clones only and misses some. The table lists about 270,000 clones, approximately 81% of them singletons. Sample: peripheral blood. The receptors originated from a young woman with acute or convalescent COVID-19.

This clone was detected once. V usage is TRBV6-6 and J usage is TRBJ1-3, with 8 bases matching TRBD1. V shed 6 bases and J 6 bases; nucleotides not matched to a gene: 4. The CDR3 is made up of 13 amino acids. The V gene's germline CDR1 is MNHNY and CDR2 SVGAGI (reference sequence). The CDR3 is CASSQGAENTIYF. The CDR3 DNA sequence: TGTGCCAGCAGCCAGGGGGCGGAAAACACCATATATTTT.

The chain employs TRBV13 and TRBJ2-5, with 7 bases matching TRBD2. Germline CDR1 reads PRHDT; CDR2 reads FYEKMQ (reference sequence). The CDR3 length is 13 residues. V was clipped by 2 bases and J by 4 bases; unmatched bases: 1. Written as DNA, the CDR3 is TGTGCCAGCAGCTTATGGGAGGGAGAGACCCAGTACTTC. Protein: CASSLWEGETQYF.

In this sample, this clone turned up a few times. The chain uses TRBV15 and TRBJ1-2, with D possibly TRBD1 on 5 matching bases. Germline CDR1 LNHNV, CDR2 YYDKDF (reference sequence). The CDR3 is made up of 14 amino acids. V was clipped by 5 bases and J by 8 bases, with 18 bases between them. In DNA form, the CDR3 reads TGTGCCACCAGCCCGGATTCGGGGGTCGAAGGCTACACCTTC. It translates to CATSPDSGVEGYTF.

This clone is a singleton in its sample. CDR3 protein: CASSREFSGRRYEQYF. The CDR3 DNA reads as TGTGCCAGCAGCCGAGAGTTTAGCGGGAGAAGATACGAGCAGTACTTC. The rearrangement uses TRBV3-1 (or the pseudogene TRBV3-2) and TRBJ2-7, with 9 positions matching TRBD2. The V segment lost 4 bases and the J segment 4 bases; nucleotides outside the gene matches: 11. Germline CDR1 is LGHDT and CDR2 is YNNKEL (reference sequence). The CDR3 has 16 amino acids.

CDR3 bases: TGTGCCAGCTCCCAGGGGCGGCTGGCGGCAAGCTCCTACGAGCAGTACTTC. Translating it yields CASSQGRLAASSYEQYF. V usage is TRBV18 and J usage is TRBJ2-7; D possibly corresponds to TRBD1 (6 bases). Germline V gene data show CDR1 as KGHSH and CDR2 as LQKENI. Trimming removed 6 bases from V and 0 bases from J, with 21 bases in between. The CDR3 extends over 17 amino acids.

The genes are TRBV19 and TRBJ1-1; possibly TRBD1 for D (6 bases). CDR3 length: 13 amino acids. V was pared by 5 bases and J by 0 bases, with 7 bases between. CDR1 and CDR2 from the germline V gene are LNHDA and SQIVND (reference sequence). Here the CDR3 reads CASSQGMNTEAFF. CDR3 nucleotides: TGTGCCAGTAGTCAGGGGATGAACACTGAAGCTTTCTTT.

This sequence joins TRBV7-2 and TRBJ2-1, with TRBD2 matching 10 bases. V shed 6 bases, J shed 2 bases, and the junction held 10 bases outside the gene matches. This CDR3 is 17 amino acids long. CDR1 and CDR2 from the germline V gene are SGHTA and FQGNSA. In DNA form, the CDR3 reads TGTGCCAGCAGGGGACCGACCGGGACTAGCGCCTACAATGAGCAGTTCTTC. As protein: CASRGPTGTSAYNEQFF.

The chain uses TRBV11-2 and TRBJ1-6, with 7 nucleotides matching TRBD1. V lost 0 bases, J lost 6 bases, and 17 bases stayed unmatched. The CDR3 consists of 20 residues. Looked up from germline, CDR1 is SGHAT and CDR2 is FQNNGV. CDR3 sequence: CASSLDKDRWFLVPNSPLHF. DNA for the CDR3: TGTGCCAGCAGCTTAGACAAGGACAGGTGGTTTCTCGTCCCTAATTCACCCCTCCACTTT.

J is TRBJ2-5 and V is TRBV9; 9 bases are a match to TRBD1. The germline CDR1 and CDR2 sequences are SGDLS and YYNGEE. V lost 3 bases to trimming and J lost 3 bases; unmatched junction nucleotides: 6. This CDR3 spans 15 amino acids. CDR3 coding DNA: TGTGCCAGCAGCGGCCGCCGGGACAGGGAAGAGACCCAGTACTTC. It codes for CASSGRRDREETQYF. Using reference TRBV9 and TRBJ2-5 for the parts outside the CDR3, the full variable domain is DSGVTQTPKHLITATGQRVTLRCSPRSGDLSVYWYQQSLDQGLQFLIQYYNGEERAKGNILERFSAQQFPDLHSELNLSSLELGDSALYFCASSGRRDREETQYFGPGTRLLVL.

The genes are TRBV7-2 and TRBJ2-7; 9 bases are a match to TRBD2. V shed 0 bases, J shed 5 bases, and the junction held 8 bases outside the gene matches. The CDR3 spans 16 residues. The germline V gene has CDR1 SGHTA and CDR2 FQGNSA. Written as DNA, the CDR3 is TGTGCCAGCAGCTTAGCGCCGGCGGGAGGGCCGGACGAGCAGTACTTC. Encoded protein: CASSLAPAGGPDEQYF.

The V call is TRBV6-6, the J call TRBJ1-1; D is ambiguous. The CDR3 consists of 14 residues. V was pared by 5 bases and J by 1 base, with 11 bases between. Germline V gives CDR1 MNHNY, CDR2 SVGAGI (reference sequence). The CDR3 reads CASSPPSGNTEAFF. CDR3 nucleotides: TGTGCCAGCAGTCCCCCCAGCGGGAACACTGAAGCTTTCTTT.

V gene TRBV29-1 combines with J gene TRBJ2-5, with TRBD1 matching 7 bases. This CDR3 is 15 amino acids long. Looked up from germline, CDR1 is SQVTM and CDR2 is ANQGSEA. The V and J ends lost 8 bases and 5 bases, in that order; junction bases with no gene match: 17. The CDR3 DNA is TGCAGCCACAGGCCGGCTACAGGGGATTTTGAGACCCAGTACTTC. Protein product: CSHRPATGDFETQYF.

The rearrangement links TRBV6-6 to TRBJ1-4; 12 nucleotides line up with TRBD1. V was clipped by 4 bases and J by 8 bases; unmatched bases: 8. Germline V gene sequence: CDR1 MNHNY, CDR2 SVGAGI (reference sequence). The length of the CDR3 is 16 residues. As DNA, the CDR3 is TGTGCCAGCAGTTCGCCGGGACAGGGGGCGGCGGAAAAACTGTTTTTT. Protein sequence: CASSSPGQGAAEKLFF.

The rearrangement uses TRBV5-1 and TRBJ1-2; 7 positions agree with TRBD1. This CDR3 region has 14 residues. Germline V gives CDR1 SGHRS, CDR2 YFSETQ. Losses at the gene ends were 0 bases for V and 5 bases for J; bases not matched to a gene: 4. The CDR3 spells CASSLGGQTYGYTF. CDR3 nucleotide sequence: TGCGCCAGCAGCTTGGGGGGACAGACTTATGGCTACACCTTC.

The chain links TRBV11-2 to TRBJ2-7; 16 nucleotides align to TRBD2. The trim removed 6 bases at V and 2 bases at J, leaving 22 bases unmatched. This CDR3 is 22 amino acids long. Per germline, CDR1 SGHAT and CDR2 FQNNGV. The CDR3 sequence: CASSRSSPSGTSGRAPTYEQYF. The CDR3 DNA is TGTGCCAGCAGTCGTTCGTCTCCGTCCGGGACTAGCGGGAGGGCCCCCACCTACGAGCAGTACTTC.

This chain's CDR3 is CASSVGLPTYEQYF. In nucleotides, the CDR3 is TGTGCCAGCAGCGTAGGACTTCCCACCTACGAGCAGTACTTC. The chain has TRBV9 and TRBJ2-7; D uncertain. This CDR3 region has 14 residues. Germline V lookup: CDR1 SGDLS, CDR2 YYNGEE. Trimming removed 0 bases at V and 2 bases at J, with 9 bases between.

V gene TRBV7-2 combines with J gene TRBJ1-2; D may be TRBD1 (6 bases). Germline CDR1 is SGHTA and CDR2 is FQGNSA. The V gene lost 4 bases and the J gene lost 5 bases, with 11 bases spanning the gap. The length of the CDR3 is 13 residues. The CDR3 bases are TGTGCCAGCAGCTCACAGGGACCTTATGGCTACACCTTC. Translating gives CASSSQGPYGYTF. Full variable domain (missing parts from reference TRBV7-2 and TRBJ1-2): GAGVSQSPSNKVTEKGKDVELRCDPISGHTALYWYRQSLGQGLEFLIYFQGNSAPDKSGLPSDRFSAERTGGSVSTLTIQRTQQEDSAVYLCASSSQGPYGYTFGSGTRLTVV.

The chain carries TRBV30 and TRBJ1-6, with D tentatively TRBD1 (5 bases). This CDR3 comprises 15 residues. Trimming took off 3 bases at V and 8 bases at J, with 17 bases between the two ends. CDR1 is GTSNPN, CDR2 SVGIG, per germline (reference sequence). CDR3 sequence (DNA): TGTGCCTGGAGCGAGGTTGCAGGGTCTCATTCACCCCTCCACTTT. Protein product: CAWSEVAGSHSPLHF.

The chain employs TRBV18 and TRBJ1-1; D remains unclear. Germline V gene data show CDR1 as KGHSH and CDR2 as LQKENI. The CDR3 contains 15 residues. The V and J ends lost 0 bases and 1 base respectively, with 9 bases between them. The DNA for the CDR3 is TGTGCCAGCTCACCACCGATTATCAGGAACACTGAAGCTTTCTTT. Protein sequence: CASSPPIIRNTEAFF. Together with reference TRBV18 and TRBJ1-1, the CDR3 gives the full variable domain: NAGVMQNPRHLVRRRGQEARLRCSPMKGHSHVYWYRQLPEEGLKFMVYLQKENIIDESGMPKERFSAEFPKEGPSILRIQQVVRGDSAAYFCASSPPIIRNTEAFFGQGTRLTVV.

As DNA, the CDR3 is TGTGCCAGCAGCCCCATTACTAGCGGGGATAGCGACAATGAGCAGTTCTTC. As protein: CASSPITSGDSDNEQFF. The rearrangement joins TRBV5-4 to TRBJ2-1; 10 bases map to TRBD2. In germline, CDR1 is SGHNT, CDR2 YYREEE (reference sequence). This CDR3 is built from 17 residues. After removal of 4 bases from V and 5 bases from J, the junction contained 12 bases not matched to a gene.

Here the CDR3 DNA reads TGTGCCAGCAGTCCCGGGAGGGGTAGTTTCGAGACCCAGTACTTC. It yields the protein CASSPGRGSFETQYF. The J gene is TRBJ2-5, the V gene TRBV6-6, with 8 bases aligning to TRBD2. This CDR3 has 15 residues. The germline gives CDR1 MNHNY, CDR2 SVGAGI (reference sequence). J lost 5 bases, V lost 5 bases, and 10 bases had no gene match.

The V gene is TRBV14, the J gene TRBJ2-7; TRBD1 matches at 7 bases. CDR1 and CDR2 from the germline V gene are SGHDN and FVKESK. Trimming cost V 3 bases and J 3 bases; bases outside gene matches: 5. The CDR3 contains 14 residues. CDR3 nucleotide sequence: TGTGCCAGCAGCCAGCAAGGGACAGTCTACGAGCAGTACTTC. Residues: CASSQQGTVYEQYF. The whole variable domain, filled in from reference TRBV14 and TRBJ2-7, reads EAGVTQFPSHSVIEKGQTVTLRCDPISGHDNLYWYRRVMGKEIKFLLHFVKESKQDESGMPNNRFLAERTGGTYSTLKVQPAELEDSGVYFCASSQQGTVYEQYFGPGTRLTVT.

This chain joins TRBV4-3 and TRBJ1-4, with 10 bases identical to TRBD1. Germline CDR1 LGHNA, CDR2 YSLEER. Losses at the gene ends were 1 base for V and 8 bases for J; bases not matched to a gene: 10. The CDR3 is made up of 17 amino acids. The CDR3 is CASSQGSGTGVEEKLFF. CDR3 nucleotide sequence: TGCGCCAGCAGCCAAGGGTCGGGGACAGGGGTAGAGGAAAAACTGTTTTTT.

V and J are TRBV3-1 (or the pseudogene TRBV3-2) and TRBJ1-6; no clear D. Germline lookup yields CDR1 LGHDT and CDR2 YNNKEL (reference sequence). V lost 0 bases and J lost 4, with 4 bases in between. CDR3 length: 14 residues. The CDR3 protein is CASSQDLYNSPLHF. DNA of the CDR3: TGTGCCAGCAGCCAAGATCTGTATAATTCACCCCTCCACTTT.

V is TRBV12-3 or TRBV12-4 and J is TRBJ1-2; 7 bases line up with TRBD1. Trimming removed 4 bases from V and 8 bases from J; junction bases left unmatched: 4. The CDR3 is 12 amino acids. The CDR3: CASSSRTGGYTF. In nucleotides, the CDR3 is TGTGCCAGCAGTTCCCGGACAGGCGGCTACACCTTC.

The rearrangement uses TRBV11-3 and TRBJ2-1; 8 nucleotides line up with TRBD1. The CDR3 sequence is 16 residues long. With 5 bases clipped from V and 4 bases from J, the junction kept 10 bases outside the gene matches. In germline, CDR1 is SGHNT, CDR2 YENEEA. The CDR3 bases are TGTGCCAGCAGCCCGCAACCAGGACAGGGTTACAATGAGCAGTTCTTC. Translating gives CASSPQPGQGYNEQFF.

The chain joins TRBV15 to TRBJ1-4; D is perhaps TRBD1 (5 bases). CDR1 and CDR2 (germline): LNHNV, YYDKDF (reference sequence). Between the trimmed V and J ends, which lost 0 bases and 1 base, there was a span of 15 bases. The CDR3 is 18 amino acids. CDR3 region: CATSRDRPPGETNEKLFF. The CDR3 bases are TGTGCCACCAGCAGAGATCGGCCCCCGGGGGAAACTAATGAAAAACTGTTTTTT. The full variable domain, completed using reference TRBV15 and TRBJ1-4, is DAMVIQNPRYQVTQFGKPVTLSCSQTLNHNVMYWYQQKSSQAPKLLFHYYDKDFNNEADTPDNFQSRRPNTSFCFLDIRSPGLGDTAMYLCATSRDRPPGETNEKLFFGSGTQLSVL.

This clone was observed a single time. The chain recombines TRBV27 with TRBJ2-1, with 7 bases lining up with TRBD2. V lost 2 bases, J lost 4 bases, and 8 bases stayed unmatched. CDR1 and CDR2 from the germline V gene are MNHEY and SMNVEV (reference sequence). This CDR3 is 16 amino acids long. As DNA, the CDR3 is TGTGCCAGCAGTTTAAGCTGGCTAGCGGAATACAATGAGCAGTTCTTC. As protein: CASSLSWLAEYNEQFF.

In nucleotides, the CDR3 is TGCGCCAGCAGTGAGGCCGCCGTGGGGGGTGAGCAGTTCTTC. It specifies CASSEAAVGGEQFF. The chain joins TRBV10-2 to TRBJ2-1; a weak D match, TRBD2 (6 bases). Germline V CDR1 and CDR2: WSHSY, SAAADI. This CDR3 spans 14 amino acids. With 2 bases removed from V and 9 bases from J, the gap between germline ends came to 14 bases.

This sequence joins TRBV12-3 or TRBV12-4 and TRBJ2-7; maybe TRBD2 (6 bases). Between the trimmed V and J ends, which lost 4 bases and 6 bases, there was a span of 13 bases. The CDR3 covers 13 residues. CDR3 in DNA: TGTGCCAGCAGTTCCCGACTAGTAGGCGAGCAGTACTTC. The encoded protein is CASSSRLVGEQYF.